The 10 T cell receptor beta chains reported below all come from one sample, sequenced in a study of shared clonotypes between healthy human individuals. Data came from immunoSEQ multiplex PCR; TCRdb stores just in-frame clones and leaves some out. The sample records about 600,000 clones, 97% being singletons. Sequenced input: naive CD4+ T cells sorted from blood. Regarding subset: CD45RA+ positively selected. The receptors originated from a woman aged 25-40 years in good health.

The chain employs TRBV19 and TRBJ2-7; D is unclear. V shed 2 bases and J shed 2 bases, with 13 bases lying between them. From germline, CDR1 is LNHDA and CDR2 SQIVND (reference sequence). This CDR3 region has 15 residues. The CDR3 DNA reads TGTGCCAGTAGTATACCCGGTCATTTACCCTACGAGCAGTACTTC. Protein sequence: CASSIPGHLPYEQYF.

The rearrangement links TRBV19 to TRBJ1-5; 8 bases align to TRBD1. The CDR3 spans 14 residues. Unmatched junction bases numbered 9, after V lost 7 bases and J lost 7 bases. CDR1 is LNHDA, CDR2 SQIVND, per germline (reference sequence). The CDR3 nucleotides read TGTGCCAGTACCTCGACAGGGGTCGGGCAGCCCCAGCATTTT. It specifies CASTSTGVGQPQHF.

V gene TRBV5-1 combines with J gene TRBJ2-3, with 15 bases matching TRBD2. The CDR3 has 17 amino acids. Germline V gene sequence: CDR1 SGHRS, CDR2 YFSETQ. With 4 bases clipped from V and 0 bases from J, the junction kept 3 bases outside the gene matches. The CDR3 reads CASSRTSGRASTDTQYF. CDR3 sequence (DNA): TGCGCCAGCAGCCGGACTAGCGGGAGGGCTAGCACAGATACGCAGTATTTT.

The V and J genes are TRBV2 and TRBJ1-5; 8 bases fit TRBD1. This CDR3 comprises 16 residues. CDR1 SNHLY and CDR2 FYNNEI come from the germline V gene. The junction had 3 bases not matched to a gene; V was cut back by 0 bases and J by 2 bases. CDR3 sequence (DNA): TGTGCCAGCAGTGAAGCGCCGGGACAGGGCAATCAGCCCCAGCATTTT. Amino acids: CASSEAPGQGNQPQHF. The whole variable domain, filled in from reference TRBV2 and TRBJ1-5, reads EPEVTQTPSHQVTQMGQEVILRCVPISNHLYFYWYRQILGQKVEFLVSFYNNEISEKSEIFDDQFSVERPDGSNFTLKIRSTKLEDSAMYFCASSEAPGQGNQPQHFGDGTRLSIL.

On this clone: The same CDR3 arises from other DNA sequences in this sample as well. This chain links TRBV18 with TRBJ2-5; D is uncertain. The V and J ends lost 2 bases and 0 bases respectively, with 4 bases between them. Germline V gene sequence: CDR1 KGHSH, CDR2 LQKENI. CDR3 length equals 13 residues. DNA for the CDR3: TGTGCCAGCTCACCAGGGCACCAAGAGACCCAGTACTTC. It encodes CASSPGHQETQYF.

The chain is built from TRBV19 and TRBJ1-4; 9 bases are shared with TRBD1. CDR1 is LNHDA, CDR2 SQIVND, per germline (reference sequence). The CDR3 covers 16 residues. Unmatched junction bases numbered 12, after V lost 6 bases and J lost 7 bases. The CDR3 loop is CASSENAGTGFEKLFF. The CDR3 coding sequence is TGTGCCAGTAGCGAGAACGCCGGGACAGGGTTTGAAAAACTGTTTTTT.

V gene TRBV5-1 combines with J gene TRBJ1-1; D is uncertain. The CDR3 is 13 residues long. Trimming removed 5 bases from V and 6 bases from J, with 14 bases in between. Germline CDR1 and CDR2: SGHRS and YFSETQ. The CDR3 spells CASSDRGRAEAFF. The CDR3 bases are TGCGCCAGCAGTGACCGTGGGCGGGCTGAAGCTTTCTTT.

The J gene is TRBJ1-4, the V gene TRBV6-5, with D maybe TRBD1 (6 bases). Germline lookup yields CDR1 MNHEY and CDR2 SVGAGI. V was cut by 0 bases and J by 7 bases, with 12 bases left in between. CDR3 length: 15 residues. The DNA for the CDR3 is TGTGCCAGCAGTTACTCACCAGGGGCAGGTGAAAAACTGTTTTTT. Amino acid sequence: CASSYSPGAGEKLFF.

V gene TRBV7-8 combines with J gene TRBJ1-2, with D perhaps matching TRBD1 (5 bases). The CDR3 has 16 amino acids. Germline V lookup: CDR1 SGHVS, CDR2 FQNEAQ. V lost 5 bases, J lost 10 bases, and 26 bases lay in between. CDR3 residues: CASSQTPNRDRGDYTF. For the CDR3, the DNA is TGTGCCAGCAGCCAGACCCCCAACCGGGACCGCGGGGACTACACCTTC.

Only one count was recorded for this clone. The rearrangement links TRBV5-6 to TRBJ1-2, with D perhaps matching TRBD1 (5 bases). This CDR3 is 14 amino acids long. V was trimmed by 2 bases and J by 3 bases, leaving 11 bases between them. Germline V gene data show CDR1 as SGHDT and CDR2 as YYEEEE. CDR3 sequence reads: CASSFMTDHYGYTF. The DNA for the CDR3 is TGTGCCAGCAGCTTTATGACAGACCACTATGGCTACACCTTC. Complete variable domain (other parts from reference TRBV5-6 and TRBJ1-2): DAGVTQSPTHLIKTRGQQVTLRCSPKSGHDTVSWYQQALGQGPQFIFQYYEEEERQRGNFPDRFSGHQFPNYSSELNVNALLLGDSALYLCASSFMTDHYGYTFGSGTRLTVV.